This T cell receptor beta chain was captured by sequencing in a study of blood T cell repertoires in COVID-19 (dated by TCRdb to 2020 to 2022). About the study as a whole: Samples covering the acute and convalescent phases of COVID-19 were provided by collaborators in the United States, Italy and Spain. The repertoires were made available in a free public database intended to serve as a resource for research on the immune response to SARS-CoV-2. The samples were drawn from the first 160 participants of the ongoing ImmuneRACE study and from more than 1,000 subjects provided by 6 global collaborators. Nearly every sample came with metadata listing a de-identified subject ID, COVID-19 status, age in years and sex. The material from the prospective study consisted of cDNA or gDNA derived from T cells, B-cell-depleted T cells, or PBMCs. Where HLA class I and class II types were available, the types were taken from metadata supplied by the sample provider, not from assay-based typing. Deeply sampled blood TCRbeta repertoires from subjects exposed to, actively infected with, or recovered from COVID-19 were included in the dataset.

Whole blood was collected in K2EDTA tubes by collaborating institutions according to the institutions' own protocols. Collaborator samples were shipped for TCRbeta analysis as frozen whole blood, isolated PBMCs, or DNA extracted from either sample type. TCRbeta CDR3 regions were amplified from genomic DNA using the immunoSEQ Assay, a bias-controlled multiplex PCR. Under the source paper's analysis protocol: Within the assay, amplification of reference gene primers was used to estimate how many nucleated cells each sample contained. Sequence reads were collapsed and filtered to measure the absolute abundance of every unique TCRbeta CDR3 rearrangement. For each sample, productive Simpson clonality was calculated as the square root of Simpson's diversity index across productive rearrangements. TCRdb retrieved this table from immuneACCESS and kept in-frame rearrangements only. Not all clones are present; in checked studies, unresolved V genes account for under half, and no reason is known for the remainder. Clone size and V and J calls were adopted from that table, with D and trimming inferred from the DNA. The table for this sample lists 25,000 or so clones; approximately 90% of them were counted only once. Clones ranked in the top ten supply about 3% of the sample.

The CDR3 holds 16 amino acids from the cysteine to the phenylalanine. Left in the record is the CDR3 DNA by itself, 48 bases read in frame from the first base. As encoded in the germline V gene, CDR1 is SGHVS while CDR2 is FQNEAQ. Here V drops 5 bases and J drops 5 bases, and the junction holds 13 bases not matched to any gene. In the case of this clone: The antigen this receptor binds is unknown. No quality values exist for individual bases; no much larger clone is one base distant.

The investigation overall reported the following: How much clinical and demographic metadata was included differed by source and by participant, and the metadata was provided uncurated.

This chain joins TRBV7-8 to TRBJ2-7, and 9 junctional nucleotides match TRBD2. The sample was peripheral blood. This TCR derives from a human donor in a cohort sampled during active COVID-19. The DNA sequence is given as TGTGCCAGCAGCGCAGTGTTGGCGGGGGGGAGTAACGAGCAGTACTTC. This yields the protein CASSAVLAGGSNEQYF.